The present entry profiles one TCR beta chain with its context. Its specificity is not known. These data originate in a study of shared clonotypes between healthy human individuals. Regarding the study as a whole: Donors were few, which limited the genetic and exposure-history diversity represented.

Partitioning of CD4+ cells yielded a CD45RA+ naive subset and a CD45RA-negative memory subset. Germline V gene sequence: CDR1 DFQATT, CDR2 SNEGSKA (reference sequence). The CDR3 extends over 11 amino acids. V lost 7 bases to trimming and J lost 5 bases, with 12 bases between them. Some clones are missing from TCRdb's copy, which holds only in-frame ones; the method was immunoSEQ multiplex PCR. The profile shows some 580,000 clones, roughly 97% of them singletons. The V call is TRBV20-1, the J call TRBJ2-7, with D possibly being TRBD2 (6 bases). This TCR derives from a woman aged 30 to 39 in good health. Material: naive CD4+ T cells sorted from blood. Subset meaning: CD45RA+ positively selected. CDR3: CSVRGKDEQYF. For the CDR3, the DNA is TGCAGTGTACGGGGGAAGGACGAGCAGTACTTC.